These T cell receptor beta chains were read from a single sample in a study of molecular identifiers for immune sequencing clone quantification. Using its own MiXCR run on the PCR reads, TCRdb lists one record per CDR3 protein. The sample consists of just under 20,000 distinct CDR3 sequences, 21% of them appearing once. Material: naive CD8+ T cells from blood, with Jurkat cell RNA spiked in. These TCRs come from a human donor in good health. Some libraries in this study had Jurkat cell RNA spiked in. CDR3s include the opening cysteine and the closing phenylalanine or tryptophan. D genes are given only for firm matches. Size values are once, few and many counts, or a class for expanded clones, and some rows have none.

j_call: TRBJ2-2
d_call: -
clone_size: many
v_call: TRBV20-1
cdr3_nt: TGCAGTGCTAGTATTTTCTCTGAGGAGAACACCGGGGAGCTGTTTTTT
cdr3_aa: CSASIFSEENTGELFF

j_call: TRBJ1-5
d_call: -
clone_size: many
v_call: TRBV15
cdr3_nt: TGTGCCACCAGCATTGAGTATAGCAATCAGCCCCAGCATTTT
cdr3_aa: CATSIEYSNQPQHF

j_call: TRBJ2-1
d_call: -
clone_size: medium-sized
v_call: TRBV6-2/TRBV6-3
cdr3_nt: TGTGCCAGCAGTTACGGGGGGAGACTCAATGAGCAGTTCTTC
cdr3_aa: CASSYGGRLNEQFF

j_call: TRBJ1-1
d_call: -
clone_size: -
v_call: TRBV29-1
cdr3_nt: TGCAGCGCTGAAGATCTCCAGGGGGCTTTCTTT
cdr3_aa: CSAEDLQGAFF

j_call: TRBJ2-7
d_call: -
clone_size: medium-sized
v_call: TRBV27
cdr3_nt: TGTGCCAGCAGTCCCTTCTACGGCTACGAGCAGTACTTC
cdr3_aa: CASSPFYGYEQYF

j_call: TRBJ2-4
d_call: -
clone_size: -
v_call: TRBV6-2/TRBV6-3
cdr3_nt: TGTGCCAGCAGTTACTCGGGCTCCTTAGCCAAAAACATTCAGTACTTC
cdr3_aa: CASSYSGSLAKNIQYF

j_call: TRBJ2-2
d_call: TRBD1
clone_size: many
v_call: TRBV4-2
cdr3_nt: TGTGCCAGCAGCTTCCAGACAGGGTTTTTTTCCGGGGAGCTGTTTTTT
cdr3_aa: CASSFQTGFFSGELFF

j_call: TRBJ1-2
d_call: TRBD1
clone_size: many
v_call: TRBV15
cdr3_nt: TGTGCCACCAGCAGAGGCACGACAGGGCTAGGTGGCTACACCTTC
cdr3_aa: CATSRGTTGLGGYTF

j_call: TRBJ2-7
d_call: TRBD2
clone_size: once
v_call: TRBV28
cdr3_nt: TGTGCCAGCACCCCGGGACTAGCGGAACCCTACGAGCAGTACTTC
cdr3_aa: CASTPGLAEPYEQYF

j_call: TRBJ2-2
d_call: -
clone_size: -
v_call: TRBV14
cdr3_nt: TGTGCCAGCAGCCCAGACGACTATTTTTCCACCGGGGAGCTGTTTTTT
cdr3_aa: CASSPDDYFSTGELFF

j_call: TRBJ2-7
d_call: -
clone_size: few
v_call: TRBV5-1
cdr3_nt: TGCGCCAGCAGCTTGGAAGCAAACTACGAGCAGTACTTC
cdr3_aa: CASSLEANYEQYF

j_call: TRBJ2-1
d_call: TRBD2
clone_size: -
v_call: TRBV5-1
cdr3_nt: TGCGCCAGCAGCTTGGGCGGGAGGGCCGAGTTCTTC
cdr3_aa: CASSLGGRAEFF

j_call: TRBJ1-1
d_call: -
clone_size: -
v_call: TRBV7-9
cdr3_nt: TGTGCCAGCAGCAGTTGGCAGGGGCAAGCTTTCTTT
cdr3_aa: CASSSWQGQAFF

j_call: TRBJ1-4
d_call: TRBD1
clone_size: few
v_call: TRBV24-1
cdr3_nt: TGTGCCACCAGTGATTACCCGGGACAGGGAGATGAAAGACTGTTTTTT
cdr3_aa: CATSDYPGQGDERLFF

j_call: TRBJ2-3
d_call: TRBD2
clone_size: few
v_call: TRBV4-3
cdr3_nt: TGCGCCAGCAGCCAAAGACTAGCGGGTAAAGATACGCAGTATTTT
cdr3_aa: CASSQRLAGKDTQYF

j_call: TRBJ2-1
d_call: -
clone_size: -
v_call: TRBV4-1
cdr3_nt: TGCGCCAGCAGCCAAGATGTGAATGAGCAGTTCTTC
cdr3_aa: CASSQDVNEQFF

j_call: TRBJ1-6
d_call: -
clone_size: many
v_call: TRBV4-3
cdr3_nt: TGCGCCAGCAGCCAAGATCTGGGGGATTCACCCCTCCACTTT
cdr3_aa: CASSQDLGDSPLHF

j_call: TRBJ1-1
d_call: -
clone_size: many
v_call: TRBV21-1
cdr3_nt: TGTGCCAGCAGCAACGGGGGGGCCGTGAACACTGAAGCTTTCTTT
cdr3_aa: CASSNGGAVNTEAFF

j_call: TRBJ2-7
d_call: -
clone_size: many
v_call: TRBV4-2
cdr3_nt: TGTGCCAGCAGCCAAGATGGCCAGGACGAGCAGTACTTC
cdr3_aa: CASSQDGQDEQYF

j_call: TRBJ2-1
d_call: TRBD1
clone_size: few
v_call: TRBV12-3/TRBV12-4
cdr3_nt: TGTGCCAGCAGTCTGGGTCAGGGGGCGTATGAGCAGTTCTTC
cdr3_aa: CASSLGQGAYEQFF

j_call: TRBJ2-7
d_call: -
clone_size: many
v_call: TRBV21-1
cdr3_nt: TGTGCCAGCAGTACCCCCTACGAGCAGTACTTC
cdr3_aa: CASSTPYEQYF

j_call: TRBJ2-7
d_call: -
clone_size: many
v_call: TRBV4-1
cdr3_nt: TGCGCCAGCAGCCCCCGTTATACAGGCTACGAGCAGTACTTC
cdr3_aa: CASSPRYTGYEQYF

j_call: TRBJ2-7
d_call: TRBD1
clone_size: many
v_call: TRBV4-3
cdr3_nt: TGCGCCAGCAGCCAAAACACAGGGGGCCTCTACGAGCAGTACTTC
cdr3_aa: CASSQNTGGLYEQYF

j_call: TRBJ1-4
d_call: -
clone_size: -
v_call: TRBV19
cdr3_nt: TGTGCCAGTAAGGCTTATGGGCTGAATAAAAAACTGTTTTTT
cdr3_aa: CASKAYGLNKKLFF

j_call: TRBJ1-2
d_call: -
clone_size: many
v_call: TRBV24-1
cdr3_nt: TGTGCCACCAGTGAATCCGGGACGCCTCACTATGGCTACACCTTC
cdr3_aa: CATSESGTPHYGYTF

j_call: TRBJ2-7
d_call: -
clone_size: few
v_call: TRBV6-2/TRBV6-3
cdr3_nt: TGTGCCAGCAGTTACTCGATCGGGCGCAGCTCCTACGAGCAGTACTTC
cdr3_aa: CASSYSIGRSSYEQYF

j_call: TRBJ2-7
d_call: TRBD2
clone_size: many
v_call: TRBV7-7
cdr3_nt: TGTGCCAGCAGCCCCAGGACTAGATACGGCGACGAGCAGTACTTC
cdr3_aa: CASSPRTRYGDEQYF

j_call: TRBJ2-7
d_call: -
clone_size: many
v_call: TRBV12-3/TRBV12-4
cdr3_nt: TGTGCCAGCAGGGGGGAAACAGGGAAAAACGTCTACGAGCAGTACTTC
cdr3_aa: CASRGETGKNVYEQYF

j_call: TRBJ1-3
d_call: -
clone_size: many
v_call: TRBV6-5
cdr3_nt: TGTGCCAGCACCCCATCGGCCTTCTACTCTGGAAACACCATATATTTT
cdr3_aa: CASTPSAFYSGNTIYF

j_call: TRBJ1-1
d_call: -
clone_size: -
v_call: TRBV28
cdr3_nt: TGTGCCAGCGGAACCGTAGAACAGGTCGGGTACACTGAAGCTTTCTTT
cdr3_aa: CASGTVEQVGYTEAFF

j_call: TRBJ2-1
d_call: -
clone_size: many
v_call: TRBV20-1
cdr3_nt: TGCAGTGCTAAAATCGGTTTGCAGTTCTTC
cdr3_aa: CSAKIGLQFF

j_call: TRBJ2-2
d_call: -
clone_size: -
v_call: TRBV28
cdr3_nt: TGTGCCAGCAGGAACGTCGTGAACACCGGGGAGCTGTTTTTT
cdr3_aa: CASRNVVNTGELFF

j_call: TRBJ2-2
d_call: -
clone_size: many
v_call: TRBV27
cdr3_nt: TGTGCCAGCGATGGGAGTGCGGAGCTGTTTTTT
cdr3_aa: CASDGSAELFF

j_call: TRBJ1-1
d_call: -
clone_size: many
v_call: TRBV29-1
cdr3_nt: TGCAGCGTTGAAGAGGGTAAGTTCTCTGAAGCTTTCTTT
cdr3_aa: CSVEEGKFSEAFF

j_call: TRBJ2-7
d_call: -
clone_size: few
v_call: TRBV21-1
cdr3_nt: TGTGCCAGCAGCAAAGCCTCGGCTAGCGGGATAGGTGAGCAGTACTTC
cdr3_aa: CASSKASASGIGEQYF

j_call: TRBJ2-7
d_call: TRBD2
clone_size: -
v_call: TRBV29-1
cdr3_nt: TGCAGCGTTGAACGTGCTAGCGGGAGGTACGAGCAGTACTTC
cdr3_aa: CSVERASGRYEQYF

j_call: TRBJ2-7
d_call: -
clone_size: medium-sized
v_call: TRBV4-1
cdr3_nt: TGCGCCAGCAGCCAAGATGCGGACGGGTACGAGCAGTACTTC
cdr3_aa: CASSQDADGYEQYF

j_call: TRBJ1-2
d_call: -
clone_size: -
v_call: TRBV28
cdr3_nt: TGTGCCAGCAGTCCCCATCCGGGCAGGATCAACTATGGCTACACCTTC
cdr3_aa: CASSPHPGRINYGYTF

j_call: TRBJ2-7
d_call: -
clone_size: few
v_call: TRBV7-9
cdr3_nt: TGTGCCAGTTTTGCCCAGGAGGGTAGTGAAACCTACGAGCAGTACTTC
cdr3_aa: CASFAQEGSETYEQYF

j_call: TRBJ2-1
d_call: -
clone_size: medium-sized
v_call: TRBV7-6
cdr3_nt: TGTGCCAGCAGCTTGGGACTGTACAACAATGAGCAGTTCTTC
cdr3_aa: CASSLGLYNNEQFF

j_call: TRBJ2-5
d_call: -
clone_size: many
v_call: TRBV5-1
cdr3_nt: TGCGCCAGCAGCTTGGAGACGATTCAAGAGACCCAGTACTTC
cdr3_aa: CASSLETIQETQYF

j_call: TRBJ2-2
d_call: TRBD1
clone_size: many
v_call: TRBV27
cdr3_nt: TGTGCCAGCAGTCCCCAACAAGACAGGGTCGGGGAGCTGTTTTTT
cdr3_aa: CASSPQQDRVGELFF

j_call: TRBJ2-5
d_call: -
clone_size: many
v_call: TRBV14
cdr3_nt: TGTGCCAGCAGCCGTTGGGATGGCGAGACCCAGTACTTC
cdr3_aa: CASSRWDGETQYF

j_call: TRBJ2-7
d_call: TRBD2
clone_size: once
v_call: TRBV7-9
cdr3_nt: TGTGCCAGCAGCTCAGGGGCGGGAGGACTTGGCGAGCAGTACTTC
cdr3_aa: CASSSGAGGLGEQYF

j_call: TRBJ2-3
d_call: -
clone_size: -
v_call: TRBV27
cdr3_nt: TGTGCCAGCAGGAAGACAGATACGCAGTATTTT
cdr3_aa: CASRKTDTQYF

j_call: TRBJ2-1
d_call: TRBD1
clone_size: medium-sized
v_call: TRBV15
cdr3_nt: TGTGCCACCAGCAGAGGAGGGGGCGATGAGCAGTTCTTC
cdr3_aa: CATSRGGGDEQFF

j_call: TRBJ2-1
d_call: TRBD2
clone_size: many
v_call: TRBV24-1
cdr3_nt: TGTGCCACCAGTGCTAGCGGGAGGCCCGGGGTGTCCTACAATGAGCAGTTCTTC
cdr3_aa: CATSASGRPGVSYNEQFF